This passage covers 20 T cell receptor beta chains from one sample sequenced in a study of naive and memory T cell subsets. Both TRBC1 and TRBC2 were covered by a beta constant-region primer of two equimolar oligonucleotides. Ligated cDNA was amplified by four rounds of PCR with nested alpha and beta constant-region primers and SP2. TCRdb processed the UMI-ligation and nested PCR reads anew with MiXCR; each CDR3 protein has one entry. Altogether 95,000 to 150,000 distinct CDR3 sequences are present, just over 35% being singletons, with the ten largest covering approximately 0.87%. Sequencing used central memory CD4+ T cells from blood. The origin of the receptors is a human donor in good health.

This clonotype has ten or more counts. The J gene is TRBJ2-7, the V gene TRBV20-1; 8 bases line up with TRBD1. The germline V gene encodes CDR1 DFQATT and CDR2 SNEGSKA (reference sequence). After removal of 5 bases from V and 5 bases from J, the junction contained 8 bases not matched to a gene. This CDR3 has 13 amino acids. CDR3 nucleotides: TGCAGTGCTTACAGGGGGTTGGTACACGAGCAGTACTTC. This encodes CSAYRGLVHEQYF.

CDR3: CASSLQGASEKLFF. CDR3 nucleotide sequence: TGCGCCAGCAGCCTCCAGGGGGCTTCTGAAAAACTGTTTTTT. The chain joins TRBV5-1 to TRBJ1-4; 8 positions match TRBD1. The germline CDR1 and CDR2 sequences are SGHRS and YFSETQ. The V segment lost 4 bases and the J segment 7 bases; nucleotides outside the gene matches: 6. This CDR3 contains 14 residues.

CDR3 sequence (DNA): TGTGCCAGTAGTATAAAACAGGGGGCAGATACGCAGTATTTT. As protein: CASSIKQGADTQYF. This chain connects TRBV19 to TRBJ2-3, with 8 bases identical to TRBD1. CDR1 LNHDA and CDR2 SQIVND come from the germline V gene (reference sequence). There are 14 residues in the CDR3. The junction had 2 bases not matched to a gene; V was cut back by 2 bases and J by 4 bases.

The chain employs TRBV2 and TRBJ2-7, with D tentatively TRBD1 (6 bases). Germline-derived CDR1 and CDR2 are SNHLY and FYNNEI. V was clipped by 4 bases and J by 5 bases, with 12 bases between them. The CDR3 sequence is 13 residues long. The CDR3 spells CASSGQGWDEQYF. In nucleotides, the CDR3 is TGTGCCAGCAGTGGTCAGGGGTGGGACGAGCAGTACTTC.

This clonotype has ten or more counts. V gene TRBV20-1 combines with J gene TRBJ2-5; TRBD1 agrees at 10 bases. Per germline, CDR1 DFQATT and CDR2 SNEGSKA (reference sequence). V lost 3 bases, J lost 1 base, and 17 bases stayed unmatched. This CDR3 comprises 19 residues. CDR3 DNA: TGCAGTGCTAGTCGACCGGGACAGGGGAAAAAACCCTCCCAAGAGACCCAGTACTTC. Translating gives CSASRPGQGKKPSQETQYF.

This chain connects TRBV2 to TRBJ2-1, with 10 positions matching TRBD2. Germline V CDR1 and CDR2: SNHLY, FYNNEI. The CDR3 runs to 16 residues. Trimming removed 3 bases from V and 6 bases from J; junction bases left unmatched: 8. CDR3 amino acids: CASSDPGLAGVNEQFF. Written as DNA, the CDR3 is TGTGCCAGCAGTGACCCTGGCCTAGCGGGAGTCAATGAGCAGTTCTTC.

The V and J genes are TRBV4-1 and TRBJ2-6; 8 positions match TRBD1. This CDR3 comprises 20 residues. Trimming cost V 1 base and J 0 bases; bases outside gene matches: 11. Looked up from germline, CDR1 is MGHRA and CDR2 is YSYEKL. In DNA, the CDR3 is TGCGCCAGCAGCCAAGTCCCCGGACAGGGTCGAGGCTCTGGGGCCAACGTCCTGACTTTC. Residues: CASSQVPGQGRGSGANVLTF.

The chain is built from TRBV5-6 and TRBJ1-1; 9 bases fit TRBD1. Germline CDR1 SGHDT, CDR2 YYEEEE. J was trimmed by 6 bases and V by 2 bases; bases with no gene match: 2. The CDR3 has 13 amino acids. The CDR3 loop reads CASSLGTGPEAFF. In DNA form, the CDR3 reads TGTGCCAGCAGCTTAGGGACAGGGCCTGAAGCTTTCTTT.

The chain employs TRBV27 and TRBJ2-7, with D tentatively TRBD1 or TRBD2 (5 bases each). The CDR3 has 16 residues. The germline V and J ends were trimmed by 3 bases and 1 base, with 16 bases remaining between them. The germline gives CDR1 MNHEY, CDR2 SMNVEV (reference sequence). The CDR3 sequence: CASSFLPGTRSYEQYF. In nucleotides, the CDR3 is TGTGCCAGCAGTTTTCTGCCAGGGACCAGATCCTACGAGCAGTACTTC.

The genes are TRBV18 and TRBJ1-1; D unclear. Trimming stripped 2 bases from V and 1 base from J, with 8 bases between. Germline V gives CDR1 KGHSH, CDR2 LQKENI. The CDR3 length is 14 residues. CDR3 in DNA: TGTGCCAGCTCACCAAAACAGAAGAACACTGAAGCTTTCTTT. Encoded protein: CASSPKQKNTEAFF.

V is TRBV27 and J is TRBJ2-7; 13 nucleotides agree with TRBD2. The CDR3 is made up of 15 amino acids. Germline trimming cut 4 bases from V and 6 bases from J; bases unmatched to any gene: 6. Germline CDR1 reads MNHEY; CDR2 reads SMNVEV (reference sequence). CDR3 amino acids: CASSSPTSGRTEQYF. CDR3 in DNA: TGTGCCAGCAGTTCCCCGACTAGCGGGAGGACCGAGCAGTACTTC.

V usage is TRBV6-2 or TRBV6-3 and J usage is TRBJ2-5; D is perhaps TRBD2 (5 bases). Germline CDR1 and CDR2: MNHEY and SVGEGT. The CDR3 sequence is 14 residues long. Between the trimmed V and J ends, which lost 2 bases and 5 bases, there was a span of 12 bases. CDR3 sequence (DNA): TGTGCCAGCAGTTACGCGGGTTTCCGGGAGACCCAGTACTTC. Protein sequence: CASSYAGFRETQYF.

This clonotype was counted ten times or more. CDR3 nucleotide sequence: TGTGCCAGCAGTTCCATACTAGCGGGAGTATGGAATGAGCAGTTCTTC. Translated: CASSSILAGVWNEQFF. The V gene is TRBV28, the J gene TRBJ2-1; 11 nucleotides match TRBD2. CDR3 size: 16 residues. Germline values: CDR1 MDHEN, CDR2 SYDVKM. J was trimmed by 7 bases and V by 4 bases; bases with no gene match: 9.

The rearrangement joins TRBV20-1 to TRBJ1-2, with 10 bases lining up with TRBD1. CDR1 is DFQATT and CDR2 is SNEGSKA in the germline V gene (reference sequence). The CDR3 is made up of 16 amino acids. V dropped 4 bases and J dropped 1; count of bases not matched to a gene: 9. In nucleotides, the CDR3 is TGCAGTGCTAACACCGGGACAGGGGCCGGTAACTATGGCTACACCTTC. Amino acid sequence: CSANTGTGAGNYGYTF.

Notes on this clonotype: The CDR3 end shows no conserved phenylalanine or tryptophan, and so a read error is likely. The rearrangement links TRBV28 to TRBJ2-7, with D tentatively TRBD1 (6 bases). V was trimmed by 3 bases and J by 2 bases, leaving 11 bases between them. There are 14 residues in the CDR3. Germline V gene data show CDR1 as MDHEN and CDR2 as SYDVKM. The CDR3: CASSLQGPPYEQYL. CDR3 bases: TGTGCCAGCAGTTTGCAGGGGCCACCCTACGAGCAGTACCTC.

The rearrangement joins TRBV20-1 to TRBJ2-1; 8 bases are shared with TRBD2. With V trimmed by 3 bases and J by 0 bases, 7 bases remained unmatched. CDR1 DFQATT and CDR2 SNEGSKA come from the germline V gene (reference sequence). The CDR3 runs to 16 residues. In nucleotides, the CDR3 is TGCAGTGCTAGGACTAGCGCTCAAAGCTCCTACAATGAGCAGTTCTTC. Translation: CSARTSAQSSYNEQFF.

The V call is TRBV9, the J call TRBJ2-3; possible D gene TRBD1, 5 bases. The germline V gene encodes CDR1 SGDLS and CDR2 YYNGEE. The V gene lost 4 bases and the J gene lost 1 base, with 13 bases spanning the gap. The CDR3 extends over 15 amino acids. In nucleotides, the CDR3 is TGTGCCAGCAGCTCTGTCAGGGTCGGCACAGATACGCAGTATTTT. Its translation is CASSSVRVGTDTQYF.

This clonotype was counted a few times. The CDR3: CASSGFRQGSYNEQFF. The CDR3 DNA sequence: TGCGCCAGCAGTGGGTTTCGGCAGGGCTCCTACAATGAGCAGTTCTTC. The rearrangement uses TRBV10-1 and TRBJ2-1; D perhaps matches TRBD1 (5 bases). The CDR3 consists of 16 residues. Deletions cut 4 bases from V and 0 bases from J, with 13 bases between. Germline values: CDR1 WNHNN, CDR2 SYGVQD (reference sequence).

The V and J genes are TRBV5-1 and TRBJ2-5; 8 nucleotides match TRBD1. V trimming: 6 bases; J trimming: 4 bases; junction bases outside the gene matches: 5. The CDR3 covers 13 residues. Germline CDR1 is SGHRS and CDR2 is YFSETQ. The CDR3 DNA reads as TGCGCCAGCACATCCACAGGGGGAGAGACCCAGTACTTC. As protein: CASTSTGGETQYF.

This sequence joins TRBV6-6 and TRBJ2-7; D uncertain. CDR3 length equals 12 residues. The germline V gene has CDR1 MNHNY and CDR2 SVGAGI (reference sequence). V was shortened by 5 bases and J by 1 base, with 6 bases between the two germline ends. CDR3 DNA sequence: TGTGCCAGCAGTCAGGAGTCCTACGAGCAGTACTTC. The encoded protein is CASSQESYEQYF.